This T cell receptor (beta chain) appears in the sequencing data of a study of T cell responses to AZD1222 COVID-19 vaccine. Assay used: immunoSEQ multiplex PCR; TCRdb lists only in-frame clones, some missing. This sample has about 120,000 clones; about nine tenths occur once, and the top ten carry approximately 2.6%. Overall study results and limits: At baseline, seropositivity was found in only a handful of AZD1222 recipients. Repertoire sampling was restricted to post-peak T cell response timepoints. Targets within unmutated variant regions were reportedly found for nearly half of spike-specific TCRs. Increases in Spike-specific TCR breadth and depth were seen after two AZD1222 doses.

In the case of this clone: The target antigen is unknown.

This CDR3 region has 15 residues. Germline V lookup: CDR1 MNHEY, CDR2 SVGEGT. Trimming took 0 bases from V and 8 from J, leaving 16 bases between them. Here the sequenced sample was peripheral blood, taken 28 days after the second AZD1222 dose. The chain links TRBV6-2 or TRBV6-3 to TRBJ1-1; D is undetermined. This sequence was found in an adult who received the AZD1222 COVID-19 vaccine. In DNA, the CDR3 is TGTGCCAGCAGTTACTCGGCGGCAAAAACCACAGAAGCTTTCTTT. Translating it yields CASSYSAAKTTEAFF.